Listed here is a single T cell receptor (beta chain). The antigen is undetermined. A multiplex PCR was run with 60 Vbeta primers and 13 Jbeta primers. Sequenced by immunoSEQ multiplex PCR; TCRdb stores in-frame clones only, minus some. The sample yields around 110,000 clones, 55% to 65% seen once. This sample stems from a study of cytomegalovirus exposure and HLA in healthy donors. Study observations and caveats: In a later analysis, an Asian-associated ancestry cluster reportedly showed fewer N-insertions than the roughly 730-donor mean.

Sequenced material: PBMCs. The sequence was obtained from a woman younger than 45 in good health and CMV-seronegative.

CDR3 sequence reads: CASSLLGAGNEGYTF. Written as DNA, the CDR3 is TGTGCCAGCAGCCTCTTGGGGGCAGGGAATGAAGGCTACACCTTC. This chain connects TRBV9 to TRBJ1-2; weak D call: TRBD1 (6 bases). Germline lookup yields CDR1 SGDLS and CDR2 YYNGEE. Trimming took off 4 bases at V and 8 bases at J, with 21 bases between the two ends. This CDR3 has 15 residues.